Shown below are 31 T cell receptor beta chains from a single sample sequenced in a study of blood T cell repertoires in COVID-19. Assay: immunoSEQ multiplex PCR; the TCRdb copy retains only in-frame clones and omits some. The sample holds fewer than 600,000 clones, roughly 90% seen once. Sequencing used PBMCs or T cells enriched from blood (not recorded which). These receptors all stem from a woman aged 35 to 49 who had recovered from COVID-19.

The rearrangement links TRBV6-2 or TRBV6-3 to TRBJ2-3; 10 bases are shared with TRBD2. CDR3 size: 16 residues. Germline V gene lookup returns CDR1 MNHEY and CDR2 SVGEGT. Germline trimming cut 0 bases from V and 4 bases from J; bases unmatched to any gene: 4. CDR3 sequence: CASSYSPAGGPDTQYF. CDR3 sequence (DNA): TGTGCCAGCAGTTACTCCCCAGCGGGAGGGCCAGATACGCAGTATTTT.

This clone appeared once. The CDR3 sequence is CASSLAPSGQETQYF. CDR3 bases: TGCGCCAGCAGCCTCGCCCCTAGCGGACAAGAGACCCAGTACTTC. The rearrangement joins TRBV5-1 to TRBJ2-5; 7 positions match TRBD2. CDR3 length: 15 amino acids. The germline CDR1 and CDR2 sequences are SGHRS and YFSETQ. V lost 4 bases to trimming and J lost 2 bases; unmatched junction nucleotides: 8.

V gene TRBV7-2 combines with J gene TRBJ1-2, with TRBD1 identical over 12 bases. The germline V gene has CDR1 SGHTA and CDR2 FQGNSA. V shed 1 base, J shed 3 bases, and the junction held 3 bases outside the gene matches. The CDR3 is 16 amino acids. The CDR3 spells CASSLVGQGADYGYTF. The CDR3 DNA is TGTGCCAGCAGCTTAGTGGGACAGGGGGCGGACTATGGCTACACCTTC. Full variable domain (outside the CDR3, taken from reference TRBV7-2 and TRBJ1-2): GAGVSQSPSNKVTEKGKDVELRCDPISGHTALYWYRQSLGQGLEFLIYFQGNSAPDKSGLPSDRFSAERTGGSVSTLTIQRTQQEDSAVYLCASSLVGQGADYGYTFGSGTRLTVV.

This chain uses TRBV4-3 with TRBJ2-1; 8 nucleotides match TRBD2. There are 16 residues in the CDR3. Germline V gene lookup returns CDR1 LGHNA and CDR2 YSLEER. J lost 0 bases, V lost 0 bases, and 1 base had no gene match. The CDR3 protein is CASSQEAGGSYNEQFF. CDR3 nucleotide sequence: TGCGCCAGCAGCCAAGAGGCGGGAGGCTCCTACAATGAGCAGTTCTTC.

The chain links TRBV19 to TRBJ2-6; D is ambiguous. The CDR3 contains 13 residues. Germline CDR1 LNHDA, CDR2 SQIVND (reference sequence). V was clipped by 6 bases and J by 0 bases, with 3 bases between them. In nucleotides, the CDR3 is TGTGCCAGTAGCATCTCTGGGGCCAACGTCCTGACTTTC. Protein product: CASSISGANVLTF.

The chain carries TRBV7-2 and TRBJ1-2; 7 nucleotides match TRBD1. J was trimmed by 3 bases and V by 5 bases; bases with no gene match: 9. Germline values: CDR1 SGHTA, CDR2 FQGNSA. CDR3 length: 15 amino acids. CDR3 loop: CASSLGQELDYGYTF. The CDR3, as DNA: TGTGCCAGCAGCCTAGGACAGGAACTGGACTATGGCTACACCTTC.

In its sample, this clone was seen once. V and J are TRBV19 and TRBJ1-2, with D possibly TRBD1 on 5 matching bases. Germline values: CDR1 LNHDA, CDR2 SQIVND (reference sequence). V was trimmed by 0 bases and J by 4 bases, leaving 9 bases between them. This CDR3 contains 14 residues. The CDR3 coding sequence is TGTGCCAGTAGTATAGACAGGGTTGGCTATGGCTACACCTTC. This gives the protein CASSIDRVGYGYTF.

The chain combines TRBV27 with TRBJ2-7; 7 bases match TRBD1. The J segment lost 5 bases and the V segment lost 6 bases, leaving 4 bases of the junction unmatched. This CDR3 comprises 12 residues. Germline CDR1 reads MNHEY; CDR2 reads SMNVEV (reference sequence). CDR3 in amino acids: CASSHRGDEQYF. The CDR3 nucleotides read TGTGCCAGCAGCCACAGGGGTGACGAGCAGTACTTC.

The rearrangement uses TRBV12-5 and TRBJ1-2; D is ambiguous. The ends were cut back, 7 bases at V and 2 bases at J, with 11 bases in the middle. Looked up from germline, CDR1 is LGHNT and CDR2 is FRNRAP. This CDR3 contains 13 residues. The CDR3 DNA reads TGTGCTAGTGTCCCTATTGCGAACTATGGCTACACCTTC. This gives the protein CASVPIANYGYTF.

The CDR3 sequence: CSVNPQGPGGYTF. The CDR3 region has the DNA TGCAGCGTCAATCCACAGGGTCCCGGCGGCTACACCTTC. The V call is TRBV29-1, the J call TRBJ1-2, with D tentatively TRBD1 (6 bases). Germline values: CDR1 SQVTM, CDR2 ANQGSEA. The CDR3 has 13 amino acids. V dropped 6 bases and J dropped 8 bases, with 19 bases sitting between them.

This clone occurred once. The chain is built from TRBV5-4 and TRBJ1-3; tentatively, D is TRBD1 (5 bases). The CDR3 consists of 17 residues. The V gene lost 0 bases and the J gene lost 3 bases, with 16 bases spanning the gap. Germline V gives CDR1 SGHNT, CDR2 YYREEE (reference sequence). The CDR3 DNA reads as TGTGCCAGCAGCTTGGGGGGTCAGGGCTTCGGTGGAAACACCATATATTTT. It translates to CASSLGGQGFGGNTIYF.

The V call is TRBV18, the J call TRBJ1-3, with 10 positions matching TRBD1. The CDR3 is made up of 15 amino acids. The V and J ends lost 5 bases and 1 base, in that order; junction bases with no gene match: 2. The V gene's germline CDR1 is KGHSH and CDR2 LQKENI. The CDR3, as DNA: TGTGCCAGCTCAACGGGACAGGGGTCTGGAAACACCATATATTTT. Protein: CASSTGQGSGNTIYF.

The J gene is TRBJ2-1, the V gene TRBV5-1; possible D gene TRBD2, 7 bases. Germline values: CDR1 SGHRS, CDR2 YFSETQ. Trimming shortened V by 0 bases and J by 4 bases, and 14 bases separated the two germline ends. CDR3 length: 16 amino acids. The CDR3 DNA follows: TGCGCCAGCAGCTTGGGAGGGGGGGTCGAGTACAATGAGCAGTTCTTC. Residues: CASSLGGGVEYNEQFF.

The chain recombines TRBV27 with TRBJ1-1, with 8 bases aligning to TRBD1. CDR1 and CDR2 from the germline V gene are MNHEY and SMNVEV (reference sequence). V gave up 3 bases and J gave up 6 bases; unmatched junction bases: 6. This CDR3 region has 14 residues. In DNA form, the CDR3 reads TGTGCCAGCAGTTTGGACAGGGTAGGGGCTGAAGCTTTCTTT. Amino acids: CASSLDRVGAEAFF.

The chain carries TRBV11-3 and TRBJ1-1; a weak D match, TRBD1 (6 bases). This CDR3 has 14 amino acids. Between the trimmed V and J ends, which lost 0 bases and 6 bases, there was a span of 11 bases. Germline V lookup: CDR1 SGHNT, CDR2 YENEEA. This CDR3 reads CASSLDRGMAEAFF. In nucleotides, the CDR3 is TGTGCCAGCAGCTTAGATAGGGGGATGGCTGAAGCTTTCTTT.

This rearrangement joins TRBV4-1 to TRBJ1-2; no clear D. In germline, CDR1 is MGHRA, CDR2 YSYEKL. The CDR3 has 14 residues. V lost 6 bases and J 2 bases, leaving 13 bases between the germline ends. CDR3 coding DNA: TGCGCCAGCAGTGACACTCGACCCAACTATGGCTACACCTTC. As protein: CASSDTRPNYGYTF.

This clone was detected only once. The J gene is TRBJ1-3, the V gene TRBV18, with D tentatively TRBD1 (5 bases). V lost 0 bases and J lost 2, with 11 bases in between. This CDR3 comprises 16 residues. The germline V gene encodes CDR1 KGHSH and CDR2 LQKENI. The CDR3 spells CASSPPEGTTGNTIYF. As DNA, the CDR3 is TGTGCCAGCTCACCACCCGAGGGGACTACTGGAAACACCATATATTTT.

The chain is built from TRBV7-9 and TRBJ2-1; 14 bases match TRBD2. This CDR3 contains 17 residues. Germline CDR1 is SEHNR and CDR2 is FQNEAQ (reference sequence). V gave up 4 bases and J gave up 9 bases; unmatched junction bases: 11. The CDR3 here is CASSSDPGLAGASEQFF. CDR3 DNA sequence: TGTGCCAGCAGCTCCGACCCGGGACTAGCGGGAGCAAGTGAGCAGTTCTTC. Full variable domain (rest looked up from reference TRBV7-9 and TRBJ2-1): DTGVSQNPRHKITKRGQNVTFRCDPISEHNRLYWYRQTLGQGPEFLTYFQNEAQLEKSRLLSDRFSAERPKGSFSTLEIQRTEQGDSAMYLCASSSDPGLAGASEQFFGPGTRLTVL.

The chain employs TRBV7-2 and TRBJ2-7; 11 bases match TRBD1. The CDR3 length is 15 residues. The ends lost 5 bases at V and 5 bases at J; junction bases unmatched: 8. CDR1 SGHTA and CDR2 FQGNSA come from the germline V gene. This CDR3 is CASSPGQGAADEQYF. CDR3 in DNA: TGTGCCAGCAGCCCCGGACAGGGGGCGGCCGACGAGCAGTACTTC. Variable domain in full (rest from reference TRBV7-2 and TRBJ2-7): GAGVSQSPSNKVTEKGKDVELRCDPISGHTALYWYRQSLGQGLEFLIYFQGNSAPDKSGLPSDRFSAERTGGSVSTLTIQRTQQEDSAVYLCASSPGQGAADEQYFGPGTRLTVT.

The chain joins TRBV19 to TRBJ1-1; TRBD1 is a possible D gene (5 bases). The CDR3 runs to 14 residues. The germline V gene encodes CDR1 LNHDA and CDR2 SQIVND (reference sequence). With 9 bases removed from V and 0 bases from J, the gap between germline ends came to 14 bases. CDR3: CASLTPTVNTEAFF. The CDR3 DNA sequence: TGTGCCAGCCTTACTCCGACAGTGAACACTGAAGCTTTCTTT.

CDR3 residues: CASSLLSGRGSTDTQYF. DNA of the CDR3: TGTGCCAGCAGCCTACTTAGCGGGAGGGGTAGCACAGATACGCAGTATTTT. This chain joins TRBV7-2 and TRBJ2-3; 11 bases line up with TRBD2. Germline V gives CDR1 SGHTA, CDR2 FQGNSA. Unmatched junction bases numbered 7, after V lost 5 bases and J lost 0 bases. CDR3 length: 17 amino acids. Supplemented by reference TRBV7-2 and TRBJ2-3, the full variable domain reads GAGVSQSPSNKVTEKGKDVELRCDPISGHTALYWYRQSLGQGLEFLIYFQGNSAPDKSGLPSDRFSAERTGGSVSTLTIQRTQQEDSAVYLCASSLLSGRGSTDTQYFGPGTRLTVL.

The CDR3 spells CASRIIKASGKWDEQFF. The DNA for the CDR3 is TGTGCAAGTCGCATTATTAAGGCTAGCGGTAAATGGGATGAGCAGTTCTTC. The chain is built from TRBV12-2 and TRBJ2-1; TRBD2 is the table's D call, not checked against the DNA. TRBV12-2 is a known pseudogene. The length of the CDR3 is 17 residues.

This chain links TRBV30 with TRBJ2-7, with 9 bases lining up with TRBD2. The germline V gene has CDR1 GTSNPN and CDR2 SVGIG (reference sequence). This CDR3 has 14 residues. V lost 2 bases and J lost 5; bases outside the gene matches: 7. The CDR3 loop reads CAWSSGGRADEQYF. The CDR3 DNA reads TGTGCCTGGAGTTCGGGCGGGAGGGCCGACGAGCAGTACTTC.

The gene calls are TRBV6-6 and TRBJ2-1; TRBD1 agrees at 8 bases. In germline, CDR1 is MNHNY, CDR2 SVGAGI (reference sequence). The trim removed 5 bases at V and 9 bases at J, leaving 15 bases unmatched. This CDR3 is 16 amino acids long. The DNA for the CDR3 is TGTGCCAGCAGTCAATCAGGGGGCGCGTTATCGAGTGAGCAGTTCTTC. Translation: CASSQSGGALSSEQFF.

The chain joins TRBV10-2 to TRBJ1-4; no clear D gene. Trimming removed 2 bases from V and 5 bases from J, with 12 bases in between. Germline-derived CDR1 and CDR2 are WSHSY and SAAADI. The CDR3 is 15 amino acids. The CDR3 loop is CASSEEGGPNEKLFF. DNA of the CDR3: TGCGCCAGCAGTGAGGAGGGAGGCCCAAATGAAAAACTGTTTTTT.

There are a few counts of this clone. J is TRBJ1-2 and V is TRBV7-2; 7 nucleotides agree with TRBD1. This CDR3 has 14 residues. Trimming at V came to 4 bases and at J to 7 bases, leaving 9 bases not matched to a gene. The germline V gene has CDR1 SGHTA and CDR2 FQGNSA. This CDR3 is CASSSGTAERGYTF. The CDR3 DNA sequence: TGTGCCAGCAGCTCTGGGACAGCCGAACGTGGCTACACCTTC.

In this sample, this clone turned up a few times. The CDR3 bases are TGTGCCATCAGCACCGGGACAGGGGGCATAAACACAGATACGCAGTATTTT. This codes for CAISTGTGGINTDTQYF. V and J are TRBV10-3 and TRBJ2-3, with 12 nucleotides matching TRBD1. J gave up 2 bases and V 6 bases, and 9 bases lay outside the gene matches. Germline-derived CDR1 and CDR2 are ENHRY and SYGVKD. The length of the CDR3 is 17 residues.

V is TRBV11-2 and J is TRBJ2-7, with D possibly matching TRBD1 (5 bases). The CDR3 is 15 amino acids. Germline V gene data show CDR1 as SGHAT and CDR2 as FQNNGV. Between the trimmed V and J ends, which lost 1 base and 3 bases, there was a span of 13 bases. CDR3: CASSLGMGQNYEQYF. The DNA for the CDR3 is TGTGCCAGCAGCTTAGGGATGGGGCAGAACTACGAGCAGTACTTC.

J is TRBJ2-1 and V is TRBV7-2; no clear D. The V gene's germline CDR1 is SGHTA and CDR2 FQGNSA. The CDR3 extends over 15 amino acids. Trimming took off 1 base at V and 5 bases at J, with 12 bases between the two ends. Here the CDR3 reads CASSLVGGGDNEQFF. In DNA form, the CDR3 reads TGTGCCAGCAGCTTAGTAGGTGGCGGCGACAATGAGCAGTTCTTC.

V and J are TRBV15 and TRBJ1-3, with a tentative D call TRBD1 (5 bases). The germline CDR1 and CDR2 sequences are LNHNV and YYDKDF (reference sequence). This CDR3 is built from 15 residues. The V gene lost 0 bases and the J gene lost 4 bases, with 10 bases spanning the gap. This CDR3 is CATSRDRGTGNTIYF. CDR3 nucleotide sequence: TGTGCCACCAGCAGAGATCGGGGGACCGGAAACACCATATATTTT.

V and J are TRBV5-6 and TRBJ2-1, with D perhaps TRBD2 (6 bases). CDR3 size: 17 residues. Trimming left V 4 bases short and J 0 bases short, with 17 bases between. The V gene's germline CDR1 is SGHDT and CDR2 YYEEEE. The CDR3, as DNA: TGTGCCAGCAGCATAACATTAGCGGTCAGCTCCTACAATGAGCAGTTCTTC. This encodes CASSITLAVSSYNEQFF.